This TCR beta chain was documented in a study of beta chain features in type 1 diabetes. Study results and caveats: All four CD4+ subsets from Type 1 diabetes patients carried moderately but significantly shorter TCRB CDR3s. Patients and controls would share equally any PCR tilt toward shorter templates.

The investigators reverse transcribed all of the isolated RNA, so they sequenced expressed TCRB transcripts. Sequencing used immunoSEQ multiplex PCR; TCRdb keeps in-frame clones, though not all of them. Found here are some 640,000 clones, over 12% of them singletons; the top ten hold nearly 0.04%. The purity of all sorted populations exceeded 98%. As regards this clone: The antigen is undetermined.

Germline CDR1 is KGHSH and CDR2 is LQKENI. The length of the CDR3 is 13 residues. Trimming pared 4 bases from V and 5 bases from J, leaving 12 bases between. The receptor's source is a man younger than 30 with type 1 diabetes. The chain employs TRBV18 and TRBJ2-7; D is ambiguous. Sequenced: naive CD4+ T cells from blood. CDR3 nucleotides: TGTGCCAGCTCACGAGCGATGGAAAACGAGCAGTACTTC. It specifies CASSRAMENEQYF.